Described below is a single T cell receptor (beta chain) sequence and its context. This entry comes from a study of blood T cell repertoires in COVID-19. Whole-study context: Samples taken during acute and convalescent COVID-19 were collected in the United States, Italy and Spain.

The V gene's germline CDR1 is SEHNR and CDR2 FQNEAQ (reference sequence). The CDR3 is made up of 16 amino acids. V lost 1 base and J lost 2; bases outside the gene matches: 6. Sequenced by immunoSEQ multiplex PCR; TCRdb stores in-frame clones only, minus some. Among 350,000 to 550,000 clones listed, more than 80% were seen once. The clonotype was recovered from a man aged 25 to 45 who had recovered from COVID-19. The specimen sequenced was PBMCs or T cells enriched from blood (not recorded which). The chain has TRBV7-9 and TRBJ2-7, with TRBD2 matching over 9 bases. CDR3 nucleotide sequence: TGTGCCAGCAGCTTAGATCTTAGCGGGAGCCCCTACGAGCAGTACTTC. Protein product: CASSLDLSGSPYEQYF. Full variable domain (rest looked up from reference TRBV7-9 and TRBJ2-7): DTGVSQNPRHKITKRGQNVTFRCDPISEHNRLYWYRQTLGQGPEFLTYFQNEAQLEKSRLLSDRFSAERPKGSFSTLEIQRTEQGDSAMYLCASSLDLSGSPYEQYFGPGTRLTVT.